Included here is one TCR beta chain sequence, with context. Its antigen is not yet known. The junction differs from germline at one of its ends, possibly a read error. Library construction relied on the immunoSEQ multiplex PCR assay. The multiplex PCR relied on a mix of 60 forward primers for TCR Vbeta segments and 13 reverse primers for TCR Jbeta segments. Amplification of the CDR3 region of rearranged TCR beta genes was performed with a multiplex PCR assay on genomic DNA. The amplified TCR beta libraries were sequenced on the Illumina HiSeq System as 87-base-pair reads. The study's own analysis went as follows. A later analysis tallied around 87 million unique TCR beta chains across the 650 to 750 repertoires, and about 10 million of those chains were shared by two or more donors. Raw reads were error-corrected and collapsed into unique sequences with a nearest-neighbor algorithm that merged closely related sequences to remove PCR and sequencing errors. To assign V, D and J gene segments, CDR3 sequences were aligned to IMGT reference sequences. For a sequence to be retained, at least a six-nucleotide match to both a V gene segment and a J gene segment was required. A rearrangement was called productive if the CDR3 had no stop codons and remained in frame with V and J, and every other rearrangement was called non-productive. Following IMGT convention, CDR3 was defined as the stretch from the second conserved V-encoded cysteine to the conserved J-encoded phenylalanine. The earlier analysis of some 600 of the donors excluded sequences that lacked an unambiguous match to a single V gene segment. An earlier analysis of approximately 590 of the donors called V segments functional above 56.7% productive rearrangements and segregating when the between-donor standard deviation exceeded 5%. A statistical classification framework was built to diagnose cytomegalovirus status from the catalog of TCR beta chain sequences. A later analysis assigned V and J genes by comparing TCR nucleotide sequences with IMGT/GENE-DB human TR gene sequences. Using the TCRdist pipeline, a later analysis assigned CDR3 sequences along with most-parsimonious VDJ recombination scenarios. In a later analysis, every TCR beta chain was defined by the combination of its CDR3 amino acid sequence and its V-gene family, and reads without a unique V-gene family were dropped. A later analysis removed 550 to 650 highly shared, low-generation-probability nucleotide sequences to deal with suspected cross-contamination and a sequencing artifact. In a later analysis, a clonal expansion index was calculated for each public chain from normalized within-repertoire ranks of inferred template counts. A later analysis computed generation probabilities with a VDJ recombination model fitted to out-of-frame rearrangements, and checked the results against IGoR. In a later analysis, hypergeometric tests were used to score TCR-TCR, TCR-HLA and TCR-CMV co-occurrence, with a repertoire-size bias correction applied to TCR pairs. In a later analysis, false discovery rates were estimated by permuting HLA or CMV assignments 20 times. A later analysis grouped co-occurring TCRs with DBSCAN, adding TCRdist sequence similarity when clustering within HLA-allele-positive subsets. Repertoires with fewer than 30,000 or more than 120,000 public chains, plus five repertoires with anomalous nucleotide sharing, were excluded from co-occurrence clustering. Imported from immuneACCESS, the table was reduced by TCRdb to in-frame sequences with V and J called. These copies leave out some clones; in studies compared against another copy, an unresolved V gene accounts for under half, and the cause of the remainder is not known. The V and J calls and clone size were taken over from that table, and D and trimming were inferred from the DNA. The sample table contains under 200,000 clones; only one count was recorded for around 83% of them. The ten largest account for about 1.7% of the sample.

This specimen belongs to a study of cytomegalovirus exposure and HLA in healthy donors (dated 2017 in TCRdb). Regarding the complete study: In an earlier analysis of approximately 640 of the donors, 276 Gb of sequence data and some 100 million unique TCR beta sequences from 150 million to 200 million T cells were reported. Approximately 300 gigabases of sequencing data and approximately 92 million unique TCR sequences made up an early release that covered nearly 650 HLA-typed donors. Among the roughly 400 genotyped donors, around 79% belonged to the genetic ancestry cluster associated with self-reported Caucasian donors. The study aimed to test whether cataloging public T cell receptors could reveal signatures of past pathogen exposure. The study used immunosequencing to profile the T cell repertoires of approximately 640 subjects and linked those repertoires to cytomegalovirus serostatus. Along with the roughly 700-subject first cohort, a separate validation cohort of 120 different subjects was used. High-throughput TCR immunosequencing, statistical association of individual TCRs with disease status, and machine learning were combined to predict cytomegalovirus infection status. A later analysis re-analyzed previously published TCR beta repertoires from about 730 donors and added high-resolution HLA genotyping to study TCR occurrence patterns. Rather than drawing on any new phenotypic data, the later analysis identified candidate immune exposures from TCR beta sequences and the way those sequences occurred across donors. An earlier analysis of approximately 580 of the donors used high-throughput TCR beta sequencing to judge whether each TCR beta V gene segment behaved as functional or pseudogenic. Donor age, sex, ethnicity and CMV serostatus were collected together with the repertoire data. A later genetic analysis used genome-wide SNP genotypes for 398 of the 666 donors, treating that subset as a discovery cohort. All discovery cohort repertoires had been generated on a single sequencing platform. HLA typing included class I and class II loci at four-digit resolution. The number of typed donors differed by locus: about 629-640 for A, B, C, DRB1 and DQB1; some 500 for DQA1; some 610 for DPA1; and approximately 450 for DPB1. Roughly five DR-DQ haplotypes were treated as single units for association and clustering because of strong linkage in the cohort. Among roughly 400 genotyped donors of the cohort, an average of approximately 200,000 unique TCR beta nucleotide sequences was sequenced per donor, of which 15% to 20% were non-productive. What the work shows at the level of the full study, not this receptor alone: A further reported finding was that TCR beta sequences accurately predicted the HLA-A and HLA-B alleles for most subjects in the first cohort. Linkage disequilibrium might explain the correlated functional status among segregating V segments, but an unknown experimental factor could not be ruled out. The presence/absence analyses assumed that sequencing depth was roughly uniform across donors, and that assumption may not be true. The only immune exposure information available for the cohort was CMV serostatus. In vitro tests confirmed that a few of the cytomegalovirus-associated TCR beta chains recognize cytomegalovirus antigens. Compared with equally common non-associated chains, HLA-associated TCR beta chains in a later analysis were more clonally expanded and had lower generation probabilities. Several of the top co-occurrence clusters appeared to be linked to parvovirus B19, influenza, CMV and Epstein-Barr virus, according to a later analysis. In an earlier analysis of roughly 560 of the donors, most TCR beta V segments were observed in productive rearrangements about 87% or about 30% of the time, broadly matching IMGT annotations. Most TCR sequences were seen in very few donors, while some public TCRs were found in many individuals. The cohort was sequenced for TCR beta chains only, and without alpha or paired-chain data the features that could be detected were limited. In a later analysis, most CMV-associated TCR beta chains were found to appear HLA-restricted, with HLA associations seemingly driven largely by CMV exposure. A later analysis associated around 16,000 TCR beta sequences with specific HLA alleles at a false discovery rate of 0.05. In the study, 150 to 200 TCR beta chains were listed as associated with cytomegalovirus. A later genetic analysis reported fewer N-insertions in productive TCRs among donors in an Asian-associated ancestry cluster than the roughly 640-donor mean. The sequencing pipeline was judged likely to have produced a cluster of highly shared sequence variants as a technical artifact. It was suggested by the authors that the approach could potentially be generalized to other disease states and immunological phenotypes. In both the original and validation cohorts, the classifier was reported to diagnose cytomegalovirus status with high specificity and sensitivity. V-gene and J-gene trimming of TCR beta chains was associated with a missense DCLRE1C variant in a later genetic analysis, and the association was replicated in an independent cohort. Because HLA typing was missing for some donors at each locus, association tests included only the typed subset. In a later analysis, TCR association rates were found to vary across HLA loci, with the most associated TCRs seen for DRB1 alleles and the fewest for HLA-C alleles. Because counts were too low, around 18 rarely observed V segments, including chromosome 9 orphons, were left out of the earlier analysis of some 600 of the donors. Assigning TCR associations to individual alleles was difficult when HLA alleles, especially DR and DQ, strongly co-occurred.

The cohort consisted of hundreds of healthy bone marrow donors. At the time of sampling, every cohort member was nominally healthy, though immune exposures that went unrecorded were likely present. The donor tested CMV seronegative and was one of the 352 seronegative cohort members. Each donor provided a peripheral blood sample, and peripheral blood mononuclear cells were used for TCR beta sequencing. Genomic DNA extraction from the blood cell samples was performed with the Qiagen DNeasy Blood Extraction Kit. This clonotype originated in a woman between 18 and 29 years old in good health and CMV-seronegative. Source material: PBMCs.

The CDR3 protein is CVSSAGRGYYGYTF. The nucleotide sequence is given as TGTGTCAGCAGTGCCGGACGGGGTTACTATGGCTACACCTTC. The chain was built from TRBV28 and TRBJ1-2; there is no confident call for the D gene. The CDR1 and CDR2 encoded by the germline V gene are MDHEN and SYDVKM. Including the terminal cysteine and phenylalanine, the CDR3 comprises 14 residues. Here the CDR3 DNA is all that survives: 42 bases in frame from base 1.